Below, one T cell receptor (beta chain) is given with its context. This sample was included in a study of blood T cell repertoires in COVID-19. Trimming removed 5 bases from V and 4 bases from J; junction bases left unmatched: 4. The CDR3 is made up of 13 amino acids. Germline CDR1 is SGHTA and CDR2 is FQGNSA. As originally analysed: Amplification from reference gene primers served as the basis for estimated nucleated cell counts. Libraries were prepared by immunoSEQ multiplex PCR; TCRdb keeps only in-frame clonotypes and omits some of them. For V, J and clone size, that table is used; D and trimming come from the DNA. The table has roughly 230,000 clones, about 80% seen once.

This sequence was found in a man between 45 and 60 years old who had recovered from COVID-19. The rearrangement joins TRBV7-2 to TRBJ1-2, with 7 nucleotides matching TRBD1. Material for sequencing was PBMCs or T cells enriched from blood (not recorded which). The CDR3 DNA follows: TGTGCCAGCAGCCGGGACAGTTTCTATGGCTACACCTTC. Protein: CASSRDSFYGYTF.